The rows below give T cell receptor beta chains drawn from one sample of a study of monozygotic twins with inflammatory bowel disease. TCRdb re-called the 5' RACE reads and gives one entry per CDR3 protein, without DNA. Seen in this sample are a few hundred thousand distinct CDR3 sequences; the ten most common clones hold roughly 2.5%. Sequencing was performed on blood. These TCRs come from a human donor with ulcerative colitis or Crohn's disease, or a healthy co-twin of an affected twin (not recorded which). Both conserved end residues are part of each CDR3. The order of the fields is V gene, J gene, CDR3 protein.

>TRBV11-1|TRBJ2-5
CASSPGLYGETQYF
>TRBV7-9|TRBJ2-3
CASSFPLAGGGTDTQYF
>TRBV7-9|TRBJ1-2
CASSFEQALSGYTF
>TRBV12-3/TRBV12-4|TRBJ2-7
CASKTGRYPSYEQYF
>TRBV3-1|TRBJ1-3
CASSQAWGRNTIYF
>TRBV5-6|TRBJ2-1
CASSFGTGNNEQFF
>TRBV7-2|TRBJ2-5
CASSYPGRQETQYF
>TRBV18|TRBJ1-5
CASSPQGDSNQPQHF
>TRBV27|TRBJ2-5
CASSYGQTYQETQYF
>TRBV10-3|TRBJ1-5
CAISETGIPNQPQHF
>TRBV7-2|TRBJ1-1
CASSLEYLREAFF
>TRBV30|TRBJ1-5
CAWSEGGGNQPQHF
>TRBV20-1|TRBJ2-7
CSVAGQGMYEQYF
>TRBV9|TRBJ1-2
CASSGGTVYGYTF
>TRBV7-2|TRBJ2-3
CASTEGADTQYF
>TRBV3-1|TRBJ1-1
CASSQMGTNTEAFF
>TRBV12-3/TRBV12-4|TRBJ1-2
CASGYWGYGYTF
>TRBV5-1|TRBJ2-2
CASSSDGTGAGELFF
>TRBV19|TRBJ2-2
CASSIMGQGRTGELFF
>TRBV5-4|TRBJ2-7
CASSAGGEWRGQYEQYF
>TRBV6-1|TRBJ2-2
CASSFMGTNPTGELFF
>TRBV19|TRBJ2-7
CASSKPSASYEQYF
>TRBV20-1|TRBJ2-7
CSAPGQGDSYEQYF
>TRBV6-5|TRBJ1-2
CASSYSAGRASGYTF
>TRBV28|TRBJ1-3
CASSPLANTIYF
>TRBV30|TRBJ2-2
CAWSGAWNTGELFF
>TRBV20-1|TRBJ2-3
CSASPLAGVGDTQYF
>TRBV12-3/TRBV12-4|TRBJ1-1
CASSPWGTEAFF
>TRBV7-9|TRBJ1-6
CASSSSQEMNSPLHF
>TRBV5-1|TRBJ2-3
CASSLAIRVRLSTAGDTDTQYF
>TRBV20-1|TRBJ2-5
CSADLALAGQETQYF
>TRBV20-1|TRBJ2-4
CSALAKNIQYF
>TRBV20-1|TRBJ1-1
CSAIPRLGNTEAFF
>TRBV20-1|TRBJ1-5
CSAQGRYSNQPQHF
>TRBV10-3|TRBJ2-3
CAIARVLTDTQYF
>TRBV5-1|TRBJ1-2
CASSPVPGQLYGYTF
>TRBV9|TRBJ2-2
CASSETVYTGELFF
>TRBV7-9|TRBJ2-1
CASTWAVHNEQFF
>TRBV5-1|TRBJ1-1
CASSLVESGNTEAFF
>TRBV20-1|TRBJ2-7
CSAPLGYGEQYF
>TRBV12-3/TRBV12-4|TRBJ2-3
CASTRGADTQYF
>TRBV5-1|TRBJ2-1
CASSLGWLTGNEQFF
>TRBV18|TRBJ1-1
CASSPLGVNTEAFF